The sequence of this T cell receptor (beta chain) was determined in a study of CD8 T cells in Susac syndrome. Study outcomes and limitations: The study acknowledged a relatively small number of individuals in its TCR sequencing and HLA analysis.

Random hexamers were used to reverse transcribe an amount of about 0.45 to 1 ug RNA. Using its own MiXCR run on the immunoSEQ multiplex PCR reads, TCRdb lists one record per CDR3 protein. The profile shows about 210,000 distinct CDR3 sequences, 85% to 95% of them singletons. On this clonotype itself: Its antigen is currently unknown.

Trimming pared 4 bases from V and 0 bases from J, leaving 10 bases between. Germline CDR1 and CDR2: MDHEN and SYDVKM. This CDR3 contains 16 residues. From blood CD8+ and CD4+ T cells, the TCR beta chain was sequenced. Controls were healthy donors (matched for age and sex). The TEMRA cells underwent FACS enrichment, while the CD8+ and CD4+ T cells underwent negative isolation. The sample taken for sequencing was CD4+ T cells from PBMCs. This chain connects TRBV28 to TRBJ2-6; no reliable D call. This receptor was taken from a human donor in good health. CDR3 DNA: TGTGCCAGCAGTTGGGCCGGCGACTCTGGGGCCAACGTCCTGACTTTC. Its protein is CASSWAGDSGANVLTF.